In its sample, the clone carrying this T cell receptor (beta chain) was seen many times. No antigen is known for it. This record comes from a study of T-cell reconstitution after alpha-beta-depleted transplantation in children. Study-wide results and limits: For some patients, TCRbeta diversity was high at day 60 because of recipient T cells and thymic progenitors that survived. Two months or so post-transplant, alpha-beta T cells reportedly derived from several hundred expanded graft clones.

The CDR3 spans 14 residues. V was pared by 3 bases and J by 6 bases, with 5 bases of the junction left unmatched. Germline loops: CDR1 DFQATT, CDR2 SNEGSKA (reference sequence). Preparation of the TCRbeta library was carried out with unique molecular identifiers. TCRdb itself ran the PCR reads through MiXCR, one entry per CDR3 protein. The sample has about 280,000 distinct CDR3 sequences; approximately 10% are singletons. This receptor was identified in a male patient between 2 and 15 years old who had a stem cell transplant for chronic granulomatous disease, so the T cells may come from the graft donor. The V gene is TRBV20-1, the J gene TRBJ2-3, with 11 bases lining up with TRBD2. This specimen consisted of peripheral blood, obtained 180 days after TCRalphabeta/CD19-depleted stem cell transplant. The CDR3, as DNA: TGCAGTGCTAGGCGGACTAGCGGGCTTGATACGCAGTATTTT. The encoded protein is CSARRTSGLDTQYF.